These T cell receptor beta chains were read from a single sample in a study of blood T cell repertoires in COVID-19. Method: immunoSEQ multiplex PCR; TCRdb's copy keeps in-frame clones and lacks some. Of some 320,000 clones in the sample, around 87% were seen once. Sequenced material: PBMCs or T cells enriched from blood (not recorded which). These receptors all come from a woman aged 30 to 39 who had recovered from COVID-19. The CDR3 runs from the conserved cysteine through the conserved F or W. D genes are given only for firm matches. A row's size may be missing; if present it is once, few, many or a size class.

j_call,d_call,v_call,clone_size,cdr3_aa,cdr3_nt
TRBJ1-2,TRBD1,TRBV7-9,-,CASSFPGQGAGPYGYTF,TGTGCCAGCAGCTTCCCGGGACAGGGGGCAGGGCCCTATGGCTACACCTTC
TRBJ1-3,-,TRBV5-5,-,CASSLGQYAGNTIYF,TGTGCCAGCAGCTTGGGACAGTATGCTGGAAACACCATATATTTT
TRBJ2-6,TRBD1,TRBV7-9,-,CASSLQGAVSGANVLTF,TGTGCCAGCAGCTTACAGGGGGCTGTCTCTGGGGCCAACGTCCTGACTTTC
TRBJ2-3,-,TRBV28,-,CATSGGSYTDTQYF,TGTGCCACCTCCGGGGGTTCTTACACAGATACGCAGTATTTT
TRBJ1-1,-,TRBV4-1,-,CASSRGISADTEAFF,TGCGCCAGCAGCCGCGGTATATCTGCCGACACTGAAGCTTTCTTT
TRBJ1-2,-,TRBV10-2,-,CASTGGARGYTF,TGCGCCAGCACCGGAGGGGCGCGTGGCTACACCTTC
TRBJ1-1,-,TRBV5-4,-,CASSLSVYGTEAFF,TGTGCCAGCAGCTTGTCCGTATACGGCACTGAAGCTTTCTTT
TRBJ1-1,TRBD1,TRBV7-9,-,CASRTGGARTEAFF,TGTGCCTCCCGGACAGGGGGCGCGAGGACTGAAGCTTTCTTT
TRBJ1-6,TRBD1,TRBV19,-,CASSGRGDRQSPLHF,TGTGCCAGTAGTGGTCGGGGGGACAGGCAATCACCCCTCCACTTT
TRBJ2-3,TRBD1,TRBV7-2,-,CASSPGGQAADTQYF,TGTGCCAGCAGCCCAGGGGGACAGGCGGCAGATACGCAGTATTTT
TRBJ1-5,TRBD1,TRBV6-6,-,CASSTGGGRGRPQHF,TGTGCCAGCAGTACAGGGGGGGGCAGGGGGCGGCCCCAGCATTTT
TRBJ2-5,TRBD2,TRBV15,-,CATSRDTSGGARGETQYF,TGTGCCACCAGCAGAGACACTAGCGGGGGGGCCAGAGGAGAGACCCAGTACTTC
TRBJ2-7,-,TRBV18,-,CASSPERDTYEQYF,TGTGCCAGCTCCCCCGAAAGGGACACCTACGAGCAGTACTTC
TRBJ2-5,TRBD2,TRBV19,few,CASSPSGVSGETQYF,TGTGCCAGTAGTCCTAGCGGTGTATCCGGAGAGACCCAGTACTTC
TRBJ2-5,TRBD1,TRBV29-1,once,CSTGQRLLETQYF,TGCAGCACGGGACAGCGGCTCCTGGAGACCCAGTACTTC
TRBJ1-5,-,TRBV5-8,-,CASSFVGIQPQHF,TGTGCCAGCAGCTTTGTCGGGATCCAGCCCCAGCATTTT
TRBJ1-2,-,TRBV15,-,CATRRRVANYGYTF,TGTGCCACCAGAAGAAGAGTAGCTAACTATGGCTACACCTTC
TRBJ2-1,TRBD2,TRBV7-9,-,CASSRSGGPYNEQFF,TGTGCCAGCAGCAGAAGCGGGGGGCCCTACAATGAGCAGTTCTTC
TRBJ2-1,-,TRBV27,-,CASSFSGGIGIEQFF,TGTGCCAGCAGTTTTTCTGGGGGGATAGGCATTGAGCAGTTCTTC
TRBJ2-3,TRBD2,TRBV19,-,CASSKAGATAVDTQYF,TGTGCCAGTAGTAAAGCGGGGGCCACTGCGGTGGATACGCAGTATTTT
TRBJ1-6,-,TRBV3-1/TRBV3-2,-,CASSLEPELLHF,TGTGCCAGCAGCCTAGAACCGGAGTTGCTCCACTTT
TRBJ1-2,-,TRBV18,-,CASSQTGPAGDVGVYGYTF,TGTGCCAGCTCACAGACAGGACCCGCAGGCGATGTTGGGGTATATGGCTACACCTTC
TRBJ1-2,-,TRBV28,-,CASSLSLWGGVGGYTF,TGTGCCAGCAGTTTGTCGCTATGGGGCGGGGTTGGTGGCTACACCTTC
TRBJ1-1,-,TRBV5-1,-,CASSFIGGSTEAFF,TGCGCCAGCAGCTTTATCGGGGGGAGCACTGAAGCTTTCTTT
TRBJ2-2,TRBD2,TRBV2,-,CASSERFGGLNTGELFF,TGTGCCAGCAGTGAAAGGTTCGGGGGGTTAAACACCGGGGAGCTGTTTTTT
TRBJ2-6,-,TRBV5-1,-,CASSLRVGGSGANVLTF,TGCGCCAGCAGCTTGAGGGTTGGGGGGTCTGGGGCCAACGTCCTGACTTTC
TRBJ2-3,TRBD2,TRBV19,-,CASSILAGARNTQYF,TGTGCCAGTAGTATACTAGCGGGGGCGCGGAATACGCAGTATTTT
TRBJ2-3,-,TRBV11-1,-,CASSYGSAASTDTQYF,TGTGCCAGCAGCTATGGGTCGGCGGCTAGCACAGATACGCAGTATTTT
TRBJ2-7,TRBD1,TRBV3-1/TRBV3-2,few,CASSHLDRDGYEQYF,TGTGCCAGCAGCCACTTGGACAGGGATGGATACGAGCAGTACTTC
TRBJ2-1,TRBD1,TRBV9,-,CASSRTGVGRNEQFF,TGTGCCAGCAGCCGAACAGGGGTGGGTCGAAATGAGCAGTTCTTC
TRBJ1-3,-,TRBV6-5,-,CASSYSSSSGNTIYF,TGTGCCAGCAGTTACTCGAGTTCCTCTGGAAACACCATATATTTT
TRBJ1-1,TRBD1,TRBV7-8,-,CASSLGWGQEMNTEAFF,TGTGCCAGCAGCTTAGGTTGGGGACAGGAAATGAACACTGAAGCTTTCTTT
TRBJ2-3,TRBD2,TRBV7-9,-,CASSYRLAGLFTDTQYF,TGTGCCAGCAGCTACCGACTAGCGGGGCTTTTCACAGATACGCAGTATTTT
TRBJ1-2,-,TRBV4-1,-,CASSQGEGTLGRGYTF,TGCGCCAGCAGCCAAGGGGAGGGGACGCTGGGGCGCGGCTACACCTTC
TRBJ2-1,-,TRBV19,-,CATSIQIAYNEQFF,TGTGCCACCTCCATTCAGATCGCCTACAATGAGCAGTTCTTC
TRBJ1-3,-,TRBV5-1,-,CASSQDSSSGNTIYF,TGCGCCAGCAGCCAGGACAGCAGCTCTGGAAACACCATATATTTT
TRBJ2-1,-,TRBV4-2,once,CASSQDRNRGNEQFF,TGTGCCAGCAGCCAAGATAGGAATAGAGGGAATGAGCAGTTCTTC
TRBJ2-1,-,TRBV19,once,CASSRSGYNEQFF,TGTGCCAGTAGCCGTTCGGGATACAATGAGCAGTTCTTC
TRBJ1-1,-,TRBV27,-,CASSLSPGSGAFF,TGTGCCAGCAGTTTATCGCCGGGTTCGGGAGCTTTCTTT
TRBJ2-7,-,TRBV6-5,-,CASSYSQDRFSYEQYF,TGTGCCAGCAGTTACAGCCAGGACAGATTCTCCTACGAGCAGTACTTC
TRBJ2-5,-,TRBV6-5,-,CASRGGSGETQYF,TGTGCCAGCAGGGGGGGTTCGGGAGAGACCCAGTACTTC
TRBJ1-2,TRBD1,TRBV2,-,CASFRGQGADGYTF,TGTGCCAGCTTCCGGGGACAGGGGGCTGATGGCTACACCTTC
TRBJ1-1,TRBD1,TRBV5-1,-,CASGNRGQDTEAFF,TGCGCCAGCGGGAACAGGGGGCAGGACACTGAAGCTTTCTTT
TRBJ1-1,TRBD1,TRBV29-1,-,CSVEQTGVNTEAFF,TGCAGCGTTGAACAGACAGGGGTGAACACTGAAGCTTTCTTT
TRBJ1-3,-,TRBV5-6,-,CASSLVGYSGNTIYF,TGTGCCAGCAGCTTGGTGGGCTACTCTGGAAACACCATATATTTT
TRBJ1-1,-,TRBV9,-,CASSATPMNTEAFF,TGTGCCAGCAGCGCAACACCGATGAACACTGAAGCTTTCTTT
TRBJ1-5,TRBD1,TRBV13,once,CASSLGQLNQPQHF,TGTGCCAGCAGCTTGGGACAGTTAAATCAGCCCCAGCATTTT
TRBJ1-1,-,TRBV7-2,-,CASSPPGREGTEAFF,TGTGCCAGCAGCCCCCCGGGCCGGGAAGGCACTGAAGCTTTCTTT
TRBJ2-1,TRBD2,TRBV7-3,-,CASSLSGGSYNEQFF,TGTGCCAGCAGCTTAAGCGGGGGGTCTTACAATGAGCAGTTCTTC
TRBJ2-1,-,TRBV5-6,once,CASSLAGKGAYNEQFF,TGTGCCAGCAGCTTGGCCGGAAAAGGGGCCTACAATGAGCAGTTCTTC
TRBJ1-2,TRBD1,TRBV29-1,-,CSVLTGAYGYTF,TGCAGCGTGCTGACAGGGGCCTATGGCTACACCTTC
TRBJ2-7,TRBD1,TRBV5-1,-,CASREPGQGTSSYEQYF,TGCGCCAGCAGGGAACCGGGACAGGGCACCAGCTCCTACGAGCAGTACTTC
TRBJ1-2,TRBD1,TRBV7-9,-,CASSPDRGRGGYTF,TGTGCCAGCAGCCCGGACAGGGGGCGGGGTGGCTACACCTTC
TRBJ2-5,TRBD2,TRBV3-1/TRBV3-2,-,CASSAWTSWETQYF,TGTGCCAGCAGCGCTTGGACTAGCTGGGAGACCCAGTACTTC
TRBJ1-1,-,TRBV5-1,once,CASRPGRTGVNTEAFF,TGCGCCAGCAGGCCGGGTCGAACCGGCGTGAACACTGAAGCTTTCTTT
TRBJ2-1,-,TRBV5-8,few,CASSLELRGSHEQFF,TGTGCCAGCAGCTTGGAATTACGGGGGAGCCATGAGCAGTTCTTC
TRBJ1-3,-,TRBV7-9,once,CASSSGVSGNTIYF,TGTGCCAGCAGTTCGGGGGTCTCTGGAAACACCATATATTTT
TRBJ2-7,-,TRBV7-9,-,CASSPGQIYSYEQYF,TGTGCCAGCAGCCCCGGACAGATATATTCCTACGAGCAGTACTTC